Below, 28 T cell receptor beta chains from the same sample are listed, as sequenced in a study of response to subunit inactivated influenza vaccine. One entry per CDR3 protein, called by TCRdb with MiXCR from the RT-PCR reads. The table lists 500,000 to 700,000 distinct CDR3 sequences, 20% to 25% of them singletons, with roughly 2.8% in the top ten. The data were also submitted as part of a second study, on T cells expressing NK-cell markers. As reported in that work: Making the TCR beta cDNA relied on 5'RACE template switching with UMIs.

The sequencing used CD4+ T cells sorted from PBMCs, collected 11 to 12 days after vaccination. The receptors derive from a man over 45 who received an inactivated influenza vaccine.

V gene TRBV7-2 combines with J gene TRBJ1-1; 9 nucleotides line up with TRBD1. Germline assignment: CDR1 SGHTA and CDR2 FQGNSA. This CDR3 has 14 residues. V lost 6 bases and J lost 4; bases outside the gene matches: 6. The CDR3 loop reads CASRLGQGGTEAFF. In DNA, the CDR3 is TGTGCCAGCAGATTGGGACAGGGTGGCACTGAAGCTTTCTTT.

This clonotype was observed a handful of times. The chain carries TRBV24-1 and TRBJ1-6, with D tentatively TRBD1 (6 bases). Germline V gives CDR1 KGHDR, CDR2 SFDVKD. The ends were cut back, 7 bases at V and 7 bases at J, with 10 bases in the middle. This CDR3 has 13 amino acids. The CDR3 nucleotides read TGTGCCACCAGAAGACAGGAAAATTCACCCCTCCACTTT. This sequence encodes CATRRQENSPLHF.

J is TRBJ2-7 and V is TRBV20-1, with D perhaps being TRBD1 or TRBD2 (6 bases each). V was trimmed by 3 bases and J by 0 bases, leaving 15 bases between them. Germline CDR1 and CDR2: DFQATT and SNEGSKA (reference sequence). The CDR3 has 15 amino acids. CDR3 protein: CSASDVGGHSYEQYF. The CDR3 nucleotides are TGCAGTGCTAGTGATGTCGGGGGCCACTCCTACGAGCAGTACTTC.

This clonotype was picked up a small number of times. This chain joins TRBV4-2 and TRBJ1-3; the D gene is possibly TRBD1 (5 bases). Trimming cost V 0 bases and J 2 bases, with 8 bases left between them. CDR3 length: 15 residues. Germline V CDR1 and CDR2: LGHNA, YNFKEQ. CDR3 amino acids: CASSQDRTTGNTIYF. CDR3 nucleotides: TGTGCCAGCAGCCAAGACAGGACAACTGGAAACACCATATATTTT.

The J gene is TRBJ2-7, the V gene TRBV15; a weak D match, TRBD1 (6 bases). Germline V gene data show CDR1 as LNHNV and CDR2 as YYDKDF (reference sequence). The CDR3 has 12 residues. V was shortened by 5 bases and J by 3 bases, with 8 bases between the two germline ends. CDR3 sequence (DNA): TGTGCCACCAGCTCACAGGGCTACGAGCAGTACTTC. Translated: CATSSQGYEQYF.

This clonotype came up a few times. V and J are TRBV13 and TRBJ1-1, with 9 bases matching TRBD1. V was pared by 5 bases and J by 0 bases, with 13 bases of the junction left unmatched. In germline, CDR1 is PRHDT, CDR2 FYEKMQ (reference sequence). The CDR3 runs 18 residues. The CDR3 is CASSPGQGGALMNTEAFF. CDR3 nucleotide sequence: TGTGCCAGCAGCCCGGGACAGGGAGGCGCCTTGATGAACACTGAAGCTTTCTTT.

This chain connects TRBV28 to TRBJ2-5; D is unclear. Trimming removed 8 bases at V and 2 bases at J, with 9 bases between. This CDR3 is built from 12 residues. Germline assignment: CDR1 MDHEN and CDR2 SYDVKM. CDR3 nucleotides: TGTGCCAGCGCGACACTTCAAGAGACCCAGTACTTC. It codes for CASATLQETQYF.

This clonotype was seen a single time. CDR3 nucleotides: TGCAGTGCCTACGGACAGACCTCCTACGAGCAGTACTTC. It specifies CSAYGQTSYEQYF. The chain couples TRBV20-1 to TRBJ2-7; D might be TRBD1 (6 bases). The V gene lost 6 bases and the J gene lost 0 bases, with 12 bases spanning the gap. The CDR3 runs 13 residues. The V gene's germline CDR1 is DFQATT and CDR2 SNEGSKA (reference sequence).

The chain uses TRBV4-3 and TRBJ2-1, with TRBD2 matching 9 bases. The CDR3 sequence is 17 residues long. Germline assignment: CDR1 LGHNA and CDR2 YSLEER. V was pared by 0 bases and J by 3 bases, with 6 bases of the junction left unmatched. CDR3 sequence reads: CASSQDKASGVYNEQFF. CDR3 bases: TGCGCCAGCAGCCAAGATAAGGCTAGCGGGGTCTACAATGAGCAGTTCTTC.

The chain has TRBV6-5 and TRBJ2-5; a weak D match, TRBD2 (6 bases). Deletions cut 1 base from V and 2 bases from J, with 14 bases between. Germline V gives CDR1 MNHEY, CDR2 SVGAGI. CDR3 length: 16 amino acids. The CDR3 bases are TGTGCCAGCAGTTACTTACTTCCGGGGGAACAAGAGACCCAGTACTTC. Translated: CASSYLLPGEQETQYF.

This chain connects TRBV11-2 to TRBJ2-4, with TRBD1 as a possible D gene (6 bases). Deletions cut 5 bases from V and 8 bases from J, with 10 bases between. This CDR3 has 12 residues. The V gene's germline CDR1 is SGHAT and CDR2 FQNNGV. CDR3 region: CASSLQGHIQYF. The CDR3 DNA follows: TGTGCCAGCAGCCTCCAGGGGCACATTCAGTACTTC.

The chain uses TRBV24-1 and TRBJ2-3; 7 bases fit TRBD1. This CDR3 is built from 15 residues. With 4 bases clipped from V and 14 bases from J, the junction kept 17 bases outside the gene matches. Looked up from germline, CDR1 is KGHDR and CDR2 is SFDVKD. CDR3 coding DNA: TGTGCCACCAGTGAGCATGCCGGGACAGCGAGCGTGGTGTATTTT. This translates into CATSEHAGTASVVYF.

The chain employs TRBV6-2 or TRBV6-3 and TRBJ2-4; D is ambiguous. Trimming took 2 bases from V and 1 from J, leaving 12 bases between them. The CDR3 covers 16 residues. Germline CDR1 and CDR2: MNHEY and SVGEGT. The chain's CDR3 is CASSYGFLGAKNIQYF. CDR3 bases: TGTGCCAGCAGTTACGGATTTTTAGGGGCCAAAAACATTCAGTACTTC.

V and J are TRBV20-1 and TRBJ2-4; D possibly matches TRBD1 or TRBD2 (6 bases each). Germline V gives CDR1 DFQATT, CDR2 SNEGSKA (reference sequence). The CDR3 runs 14 residues. Trimming took off 3 bases at V and 1 base at J, with 10 bases between the two ends. CDR3: CSASRGGAKNIQYF. Written as DNA, the CDR3 is TGCAGTGCTAGTAGAGGGGGGGCCAAAAACATTCAGTACTTC.

The chain is built from TRBV10-3 and TRBJ2-1, with a tentative D call TRBD1 (5 bases). The CDR3 has 15 residues. Germline assignment: CDR1 ENHRY and CDR2 SYGVKD. V lost 3 bases and J lost 0, with 9 bases in between. The CDR3 nucleotides read TGTGCCATCAGTGAAAGGGGCTTCTCCTACAATGAGCAGTTCTTC. Its translation is CAISERGFSYNEQFF.

The chain employs TRBV9 and TRBJ2-2, with 8 bases aligning to TRBD2. CDR3 length: 16 residues. Germline V gene lookup returns CDR1 SGDLS and CDR2 YYNGEE. V lost 4 bases to trimming and J lost 8 bases; unmatched junction nucleotides: 13. CDR3 nucleotides: TGTGCCAGCAGCACAACTAGCGGCGCCAGAGGGGGGGAGCTGTTTTTT. It is translated as CASSTTSGARGGELFF. The full variable domain, completed using reference TRBV9 and TRBJ2-2, is DSGVTQTPKHLITATGQRVTLRCSPRSGDLSVYWYQQSLDQGLQFLIQYYNGEERAKGNILERFSAQQFPDLHSELNLSSLELGDSALYFCASSTTSGARGGELFFGEGSRLTVL.

In this sample, this clonotype turned up a few times. The chain has TRBV19 and TRBJ2-1; 8 nucleotides match TRBD2. CDR1 LNHDA and CDR2 SQIVND come from the germline V gene (reference sequence). CDR3 length: 15 residues. V lost 7 bases, J lost 2 bases, and 7 bases stayed unmatched. For the CDR3, the DNA is TGTGCCAGTACCCCGGGGGGACTAGCCTACAATGAGCAGTTCTTC. Its translation is CASTPGGLAYNEQFF.

The rearrangement links TRBV20-1 to TRBJ2-7; 8 bases are a match to TRBD2. The germline V gene encodes CDR1 DFQATT and CDR2 SNEGSKA (reference sequence). This CDR3 has 14 residues. With 4 bases clipped from V and 4 bases from J, the junction kept 9 bases outside the gene matches. The CDR3 DNA reads TGCAGTGCTACCCGGGAGGGTTTGATTTACGAGCAGTACTTC. It encodes CSATREGLIYEQYF.

This clonotype was picked up a small number of times. The rearrangement links TRBV12-3 or TRBV12-4 to TRBJ1-6; TRBD1 is a possible D gene (5 bases). V was trimmed by 1 base and J by 8 bases, leaving 9 bases between them. The CDR3 contains 14 residues. The CDR3: CASSLEGIHSPLHF. The CDR3 DNA reads as TGTGCCAGCAGTTTAGAGGGGATTCATTCACCCCTCCACTTT.

This clonotype was counted a few times. The genes are TRBV7-9 and TRBJ1-2; 11 bases are shared with TRBD1. V trimming: 3 bases; J trimming: 4 bases; junction bases outside the gene matches: 10. The CDR3 runs to 17 residues. Germline V lookup: CDR1 SEHNR, CDR2 FQNEAQ (reference sequence). This CDR3 reads CASSLDRRTGGFYGYTF. The CDR3 nucleotides read TGTGCCAGCAGCTTGGACCGTCGGACAGGGGGCTTCTATGGCTACACCTTC. The whole variable domain, remainder taken from reference TRBV7-9 and TRBJ1-2, is DTGVSQNPRHKITKRGQNVTFRCDPISEHNRLYWYRQTLGQGPEFLTYFQNEAQLEKSRLLSDRFSAERPKGSFSTLEIQRTEQGDSAMYLCASSLDRRTGGFYGYTFGSGTRLTVV.

V and J are TRBV9 and TRBJ1-4, with D perhaps TRBD1 (5 bases). This CDR3 contains 13 residues. Germline V gene lookup returns CDR1 SGDLS and CDR2 YYNGEE. With 4 bases removed from V and 11 bases from J, the gap between germline ends came to 15 bases. The CDR3 coding sequence is TGTGCCAGCAGCCCAGGGAAGGGGTGGAAACTGTTTTTT. This codes for CASSPGKGWKLFF. The whole variable domain, remainder taken from reference TRBV9 and TRBJ1-4, is DSGVTQTPKHLITATGQRVTLRCSPRSGDLSVYWYQQSLDQGLQFLIQYYNGEERAKGNILERFSAQQFPDLHSELNLSSLELGDSALYFCASSPGKGWKLFFGSGTQLSVL.

In this sample, this clonotype turned up a few times. The chain combines TRBV10-2 with TRBJ2-3, with D possibly being TRBD1 (6 bases). Per germline, CDR1 WSHSY and CDR2 SAAADI. CDR3 length equals 15 residues. V was shortened by 7 bases and J by 5 bases, with 19 bases between the two germline ends. As DNA, the CDR3 is TGCGCCAGCATAAAAGGGGACATATACGGAGATACGCAGTATTTT. It translates to CASIKGDIYGDTQYF.

This chain uses TRBV23-1 with TRBJ2-3; weak D call: TRBD1 (6 bases). TRBV23-1 belongs to the ORF category, with a function that is uncertain. CDR3 size: 18 residues. The germline V and J ends were trimmed by 0 bases and 2 bases, with 18 bases remaining between them. CDR3 loop: CASSQSPSGQWDTDTQYF. CDR3 DNA sequence: TGCGCCAGCAGTCAATCACCCTCAGGACAGTGGGACACAGATACGCAGTATTTT.

The genes are TRBV6-1 and TRBJ1-3, with 7 bases fitting TRBD1. The CDR3 has 15 amino acids. Germline V lookup: CDR1 MNHNS, CDR2 SASEGT. With 6 bases clipped from V and 6 bases from J, the junction kept 11 bases outside the gene matches. CDR3 in DNA: TGTGCCAGCAGCCACCGGGACAGCCGTGTAAACACCATATATTTT. This gives the protein CASSHRDSRVNTIYF.

There are a few counts of this clonotype. The V and J genes are TRBV20-1 and TRBJ1-1; D may be TRBD1 (5 bases). Trimming left V 2 bases short and J 2 bases short, with 12 bases between. CDR1 DFQATT and CDR2 SNEGSKA come from the germline V gene (reference sequence). The CDR3 runs to 14 residues. The CDR3 DNA reads TGCAGTGCTAGATCTGGGGGGGGTAACACTGAAGCTTTCTTT. Translated, it gives CSARSGGGNTEAFF.

This rearrangement joins TRBV20-1 to TRBJ2-3; 8 bases are shared with TRBD1. The ends lost 7 bases at V and 2 bases at J; junction bases unmatched: 5. The CDR3 has 13 residues. Germline lookup yields CDR1 DFQATT and CDR2 SNEGSKA (reference sequence). DNA of the CDR3: TGCAGTGGGACAGGGATCCTCACAGATACGCAGTATTTT. Protein product: CSGTGILTDTQYF.

The chain employs TRBV12-3 or TRBV12-4 and TRBJ2-7; either TRBD1 or TRBD2 may supply D (5 bases each). The CDR3 runs to 14 residues. The V end lost 6 bases, the J end lost 2 bases, and 14 bases lay between the germline ends. In DNA, the CDR3 is TGTGCCAGCAGATCGGGACGATTTCCCTACGAGCAGTACTTC. Translation: CASRSGRFPYEQYF.

This chain uses TRBV20-1 with TRBJ2-5; 8 positions match TRBD2. The germline CDR1 and CDR2 sequences are DFQATT and SNEGSKA (reference sequence). The CDR3 extends over 15 amino acids. Losses at the gene ends were 0 bases for V and 5 bases for J; bases not matched to a gene: 8. CDR3 amino acids: CSARDASGGLETQYF. CDR3 in DNA: TGCAGTGCTAGAGATGCGAGCGGGGGCCTTGAGACCCAGTACTTC.